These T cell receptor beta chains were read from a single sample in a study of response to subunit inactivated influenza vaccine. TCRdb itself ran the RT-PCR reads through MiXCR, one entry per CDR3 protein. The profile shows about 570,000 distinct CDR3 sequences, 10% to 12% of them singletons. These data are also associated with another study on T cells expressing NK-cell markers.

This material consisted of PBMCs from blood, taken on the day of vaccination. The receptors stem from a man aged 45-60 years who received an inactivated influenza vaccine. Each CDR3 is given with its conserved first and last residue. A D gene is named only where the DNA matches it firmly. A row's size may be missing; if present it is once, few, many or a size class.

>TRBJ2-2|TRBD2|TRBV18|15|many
TGTGCCAGCTCACCGCCTAGCGGGACCACCGGGGAGCTGTTTTTT
CASSPPSGTTGELFF
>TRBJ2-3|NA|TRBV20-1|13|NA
TGCAGTGCTAGCGGCCCTGGCACAGATACGCAGTATTTT
CSASGPGTDTQYF
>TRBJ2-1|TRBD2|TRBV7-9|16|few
TGTGCCAGCAGCTTAGACCCGGGACTAGTCTACAATGAGCAGTTCTTC
CASSLDPGLVYNEQFF
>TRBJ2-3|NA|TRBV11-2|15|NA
TGTGCCAGCAGCCCACTAGTGGGCGGTTCCCAGCGGCAGTATTTT
CASSPLVGGSQRQYF
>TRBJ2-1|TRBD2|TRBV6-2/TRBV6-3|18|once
TGTGCCAGCAGTTACACGATACGTAGCGGGAGGGCCCTCAATGAGCAGTTCTTC
CASSYTIRSGRALNEQFF
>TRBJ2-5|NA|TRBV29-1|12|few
TGCAGCGTTGAGTGGGTCGGGGAGACCCAGTACTTC
CSVEWVGETQYF
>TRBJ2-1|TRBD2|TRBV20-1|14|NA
TGCAGTGCTATTAGCGGGGGCCAGTACAATGAGCAGTTCTTC
CSAISGGQYNEQFF
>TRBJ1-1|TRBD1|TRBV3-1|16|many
TGTGCCAGCAGCCAAGAAACTGGACAGGGTTCCGGTGAAGCTTTCTTT
CASSQETGQGSGEAFF
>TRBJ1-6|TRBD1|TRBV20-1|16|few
TGCAGTGCTAGAGATCGCATTCGGGACAGGGATTCACCCCTCCACTTT
CSARDRIRDRDSPLHF
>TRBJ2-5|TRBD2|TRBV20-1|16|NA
TGCAGTGCCCCCAGACTAGCGCGGGGAAACAAAGAGACCCAGTACTTC
CSAPRLARGNKETQYF
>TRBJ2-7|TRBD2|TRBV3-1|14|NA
TGTGCCAGCAGCCATACTAGCGGGAGAGACGAGCAGTACTTC
CASSHTSGRDEQYF
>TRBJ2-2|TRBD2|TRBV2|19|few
TGTGCCAGCAGGGGTTGGACTAGCGGGAGTGGTGGAAACACCGGGGAGCTGTTTTTT
CASRGWTSGSGGNTGELFF
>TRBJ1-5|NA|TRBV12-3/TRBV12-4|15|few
TGTGCCAGCAGTTTAGGGGGACGGGCGACGCGGCCCCAGCATTTT
CASSLGGRATRPQHF
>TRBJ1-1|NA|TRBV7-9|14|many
TGTGCCAGCAGCCACCCGACGATTCTCACTGAAGCTTTCTTT
CASSHPTILTEAFF